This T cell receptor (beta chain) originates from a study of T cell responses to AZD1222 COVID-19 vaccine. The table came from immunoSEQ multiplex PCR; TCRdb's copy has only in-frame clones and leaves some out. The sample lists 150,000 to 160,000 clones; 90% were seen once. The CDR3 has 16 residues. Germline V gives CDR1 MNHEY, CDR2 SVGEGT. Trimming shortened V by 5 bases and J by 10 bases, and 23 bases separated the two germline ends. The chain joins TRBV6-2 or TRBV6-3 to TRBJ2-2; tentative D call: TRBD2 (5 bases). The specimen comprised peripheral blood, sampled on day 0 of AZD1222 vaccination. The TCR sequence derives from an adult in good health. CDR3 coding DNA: TGTGCCAGCAGTAAGCCTGAGAGACTAAGGGCGGAGGAGCTGTTTTTT. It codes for CASSKPERLRAEELFF.